The 10 T cell receptor beta chains below all came from one sample that was sequenced in a study of T cells after yellow fever vaccination. MiXCR was run by TCRdb on the 5' RACE reads, yielding one entry per CDR3 protein. The sample has around 73,000 distinct CDR3 sequences, over 7.5% seen once. The material was CD8+ T cells sorted from PBMCs, obtained on the day of the yellow fever booster vaccination. These receptors all come from a man aged 30-40 years who received the YFV17D yellow fever vaccine.

The chain couples TRBV5-1 to TRBJ2-3, with a tentative D call TRBD2 (6 bases). The CDR3 has 15 residues. Trimming left V 1 base short and J 1 base short, with 10 bases between. Looked up from germline, CDR1 is SGHRS and CDR2 is YFSETQ. In nucleotides, the CDR3 is TGCGCCAGCAGCTTGAGCGGGTACCGCACAGATACGCAGTATTTT. Protein: CASSLSGYRTDTQYF.

This clonotype was found a few times. The chain recombines TRBV6-1 with TRBJ1-1; D gene uncertain. The ends were cut back, 7 bases at V and 1 base at J, with 16 bases in the middle. Germline values: CDR1 MNHNS, CDR2 SASEGT. This CDR3 has 15 residues. Here the CDR3 reads CASTPVPLGNTEAFF. The CDR3 nucleotides read TGTGCCAGCACCCCCGTCCCACTAGGGAACACTGAAGCTTTCTTT.

CDR3 sequence reads: CATSMDPSYEQYF. Here the CDR3 DNA reads TGTGCCACCAGCATGGATCCCTCCTACGAGCAGTACTTC. The rearrangement links TRBV15 to TRBJ2-7; D is ambiguous. Germline V lookup: CDR1 LNHNV, CDR2 YYDKDF (reference sequence). V was cut by 4 bases and J by 0 bases, with 7 bases left in between. The CDR3 totals 13 residues. Supplemented by reference TRBV15 and TRBJ2-7, the full variable domain reads DAMVIQNPRYQVTQFGKPVTLSCSQTLNHNVMYWYQQKSSQAPKLLFHYYDKDFNNEADTPDNFQSRRPNTSFCFLDIRSPGLGDTAMYLCATSMDPSYEQYFGPGTRLTVT.

Points on this clonotype: The junction differs from germline at one of its ends, possibly a read error. V usage is TRBV20-1 and J usage is TRBJ2-1; 10 bases agree with TRBD2. The CDR3 has 16 residues. The germline V gene encodes CDR1 DFQATT and CDR2 SNEGSKA (reference sequence). The CDR3 bases are TGCTGTGCTACGTCAAAAACTAGCGGGATGGAAGAAACGCAGTTCTTC. Translated, it gives CCATSKTSGMEETQFF.

This clonotype was observed a handful of times. The V gene is TRBV27, the J gene TRBJ1-2; possibly TRBD1 for D (6 bases). Germline V gives CDR1 MNHEY, CDR2 SMNVEV (reference sequence). Trimming left V 6 bases short and J 7 bases short, with 15 bases between. This CDR3 has 13 residues. CDR3 in DNA: TGTGCCAGCAGCCAGGCAGGGGAGGTTGGCTACACCTTC. Amino acid sequence: CASSQAGEVGYTF.

This sequence joins TRBV6-1 and TRBJ2-7; D not resolved. The CDR3 has 13 residues. V was pared by 6 bases and J by 0 bases, with 9 bases between. Germline V gives CDR1 MNHNS, CDR2 SASEGT. This CDR3 is CASSFRSSYEQYF. For the CDR3, the DNA is TGTGCCAGCAGCTTTCGGAGCTCCTACGAGCAGTACTTC.

This clonotype has a handful of counts. The rearrangement uses TRBV7-2 and TRBJ2-7; 10 nucleotides line up with TRBD1. The CDR3 is made up of 14 amino acids. V was pared by 4 bases and J by 2 bases, with 2 bases of the junction left unmatched. Germline CDR1 reads SGHTA; CDR2 reads FQGNSA. The CDR3 coding sequence is TGTGCCAGCAGCTCGGGACAGGGGACCTACGAGCAGTACTTC. It is translated as CASSSGQGTYEQYF.

The chain has TRBV29-1 and TRBJ1-1; D gene ambiguous. The CDR3 totals 14 residues. Germline values: CDR1 SQVTM, CDR2 ANQGSEA. V lost 0 bases, J lost 0 bases, and 8 bases lay in between. CDR3 protein: CSVEDPQMNTEAFF. The CDR3, as DNA: TGCAGCGTTGAAGATCCACAGATGAACACTGAAGCTTTCTTT.

This clonotype was found a few times. V gene TRBV15 combines with J gene TRBJ2-7, with D possibly being TRBD2 (5 bases). V lost 1 base and J 0 bases, leaving 7 bases between the germline ends. This CDR3 spans 14 amino acids. Germline CDR1 is LNHNV and CDR2 is YYDKDF (reference sequence). The CDR3 bases are TGTGCCACCAGCAGAGCGGGAAACTCCTACGAGCAGTACTTC. It specifies CATSRAGNSYEQYF.

The rearrangement links TRBV7-3 to TRBJ2-1, with 7 bases lining up with TRBD2. Germline V gives CDR1 SGHTA, CDR2 FQGTGA. J gave up 7 bases and V 5 bases, and 11 bases lay outside the gene matches. The CDR3 sequence is 15 residues long. The CDR3 DNA sequence: TGTGCCAGCAGCATCACTAGCGAAATTGCAAATGAGCAGTTCTTC. It codes for CASSITSEIANEQFF.